This T cell receptor (beta chain) was sequenced in a study of control samples from healthy donors and cancer patients. V was trimmed by 1 base and J by 5 bases, leaving 7 bases between them. This CDR3 has 13 residues. Germline lookup yields CDR1 SGDLS and CDR2 YYNGEE. Repertoires were generated with immunoSEQ multiplex PCR, while TCRdb's copy carries only in-frame clones and drops some. The sample lists around 79,000 clones, 80% to 95% occurring once. This chain links TRBV9 with TRBJ1-5; no definite D call. The source material was PBMCs. The receptor comes from a woman in her forties with lung cancer. CDR3 in amino acids: CASSVSSDQPQHF. CDR3 DNA sequence: TGTGCCAGCAGCGTAAGTTCGGATCAGCCCCAGCATTTT.